This T cell receptor (beta chain) was captured by sequencing in a study of blood T cell repertoires in COVID-19. Study summary: COVID-19 samples from acute and convalescent phases originated in the United States, Italy and Spain.

CDR1 and CDR2 (germline): SGDLS, YYNGEE. The V gene lost 3 bases and the J gene lost 9 bases, with 10 bases spanning the gap. This CDR3 spans 13 amino acids. Authors' methods: Amplification of reference gene primers provided the estimated nucleated cell counts. Profiling relied on immunoSEQ multiplex PCR, and the TCRdb table lists in-frame clones only, not all of them. V and J calls and clone size are those listed in that table; D and trimming were worked out from the DNA. Seen here are around 280,000 clones, 87% observed once, and the top ten hold about 5.5%. Researchers sorted participants into cohorts using their self-reported clinical history. Symptom resolution, clearance, or two negative PCRs marked donors in Cohort 3 as recovered.

The specimen sequenced was PBMCs or T cells enriched from blood (not recorded which). The TCR sequence derives from a woman aged 40 to 50 who had recovered from COVID-19. The gene calls are TRBV9 and TRBJ1-6; D is unclear. The CDR3 coding sequence is TGTGCCAGCAGCGGAGAGCCCGGTTCACCCCTCCACTTT. Its protein product is CASSGEPGSPLHF.